These 22 T cell receptor beta chains originate from one sample sequenced in a study of technical replicates of blood from several donors. Assay used: immunoSEQ multiplex PCR; TCRdb lists only in-frame clones, some missing. The table includes more than 90,000 clones, approximately 94% detected once. The sequenced sample was T cells isolated from PBMCs. These receptors all come from a human donor in good health.

The chain carries TRBV28 and TRBJ2-7; D is perhaps TRBD2 (5 bases). The ends were cut back, 7 bases at V and 4 bases at J, with 14 bases in the middle. Looked up from germline, CDR1 is MDHEN and CDR2 is SYDVKM. The CDR3 contains 13 residues. The DNA for the CDR3 is TGTGCCAGCACACGAGGAGGATTATACGAGCAGTACTTC. Translation: CASTRGGLYEQYF. Full variable domain (missing parts from reference TRBV28 and TRBJ2-7): DVKVTQSSRYLVKRTGEKVFLECVQDMDHENMFWYRQDPGLGLRLIYFSYDVKMKEKGDIPEGYSVSREKKERFSLILESASTNQTSMYLCASTRGGLYEQYFGPGTRLTVT.

This chain uses TRBV29-1 with TRBJ2-5, with 14 bases that match TRBD2. Losses at the gene ends were 8 bases for V and 4 bases for J; bases not matched to a gene: 3. The CDR3 length is 13 residues. Germline loops: CDR1 SQVTM, CDR2 ANQGSEA. CDR3 coding DNA: TGCAGCCTAGGACTAGCGGGAGGAGAGACCCAGTACTTC. It codes for CSLGLAGGETQYF.

This chain links TRBV5-1 with TRBJ2-2; D perhaps matches TRBD1 (6 bases). The V gene lost 4 bases and the J gene lost 4 bases, with 17 bases spanning the gap. The CDR3 has 16 residues. Germline V gene lookup returns CDR1 SGHRS and CDR2 YFSETQ. The CDR3 reads CASSPDGDIGTGELFF. CDR3 nucleotides: TGCGCCAGCAGCCCCGATGGGGACATCGGCACCGGGGAGCTGTTTTTT.

The chain recombines TRBV9 with TRBJ1-3, with a tentative D call TRBD1 (6 bases). Germline V lookup: CDR1 SGDLS, CDR2 YYNGEE. This CDR3 contains 16 residues. V lost 4 bases to trimming and J lost 2 bases, with 16 bases between them. CDR3 protein: CASSPRTDTTGNTIYF. The CDR3 nucleotides are TGTGCCAGCAGCCCAAGGACAGATACCACTGGAAACACCATATATTTT.

In its sample, this clone was seen a few times. The chain has TRBV30 and TRBJ2-6, with 7 nucleotides matching TRBD1. V shed 1 base, J shed 0 bases, and the junction held 6 bases outside the gene matches. The germline V gene encodes CDR1 GTSNPN and CDR2 SVGIG (reference sequence). The CDR3 totals 17 residues. CDR3 sequence reads: CAWSAGQVFSGANVLTF. In nucleotides, the CDR3 is TGTGCCTGGAGTGCCGGACAGGTGTTCTCTGGGGCCAACGTCCTGACTTTC.

This chain connects TRBV7-3 to TRBJ2-5; D gene uncertain. V shed 5 bases and J shed 5 bases, with 12 bases lying between them. The CDR3 covers 13 residues. Germline V gene sequence: CDR1 SGHTA, CDR2 FQGTGA. This chain's CDR3 is CASSPGSRETQYF. The CDR3 DNA reads as TGTGCCAGCAGCCCTGGCTCGCGGGAGACCCAGTACTTC. Full variable domain (outside the CDR3, taken from reference TRBV7-3 and TRBJ2-5): GAGVSQTPSNKVTEKGKYVELRCDPISGHTALYWYRQSLGQGPEFLIYFQGTGAADDSGLPNDRFFAVRPEGSVSTLKIQRTERGDSAVYLCASSPGSRETQYFGPGTRLLVL.

The chain recombines TRBV7-2 with TRBJ1-2; D possibly corresponds to TRBD1 (5 bases). The CDR3 is made up of 13 amino acids. CDR1 and CDR2 (germline): SGHTA, FQGNSA. Trimming shortened V by 5 bases and J by 6 bases, and 13 bases separated the two germline ends. The CDR3 DNA reads TGTGCCAGCAGCCACCGGTCGGGGGATGGCTACACCTTC. The encoded protein is CASSHRSGDGYTF.

V usage is TRBV10-3 and J usage is TRBJ2-1; 9 bases fit TRBD2. Germline V gene data show CDR1 as ENHRY and CDR2 as SYGVKD. V dropped 4 bases and J dropped 7; count of bases not matched to a gene: 5. The CDR3 extends over 14 amino acids. CDR3 in DNA: TGTGCCATCAGTGGCGGCGGGGGGGCGAATGAGCAGTTCTTC. Protein product: CAISGGGGANEQFF.

The rearrangement uses TRBV5-1 and TRBJ2-4, with 10 nucleotides matching TRBD2. The germline CDR1 and CDR2 sequences are SGHRS and YFSETQ. V gave up 2 bases and J gave up 8 bases; unmatched junction bases: 4. This CDR3 comprises 14 residues. Written as DNA, the CDR3 is TGCGCCAGCAGCTTAAGCGGGAGGGCCGACATTCAGTACTTC. Protein sequence: CASSLSGRADIQYF.

The rearrangement uses TRBV11-3 and TRBJ1-1; D is undetermined. The CDR3 consists of 15 residues. Trimming stripped 5 bases from V and 1 base from J, with 14 bases between. CDR1 and CDR2 from the germline V gene are SGHNT and YENEEA. This CDR3 is CASSPFRSSNTEAFF. In DNA, the CDR3 is TGTGCCAGCAGCCCATTTAGGAGCTCGAACACTGAAGCTTTCTTT.

The chain combines TRBV30 with TRBJ1-1; D is possibly TRBD1 (6 bases). CDR1 and CDR2 from the germline V gene are GTSNPN and SVGIG (reference sequence). With 8 bases removed from V and 3 bases from J, the gap between germline ends came to 7 bases. CDR3 size: 10 residues. In DNA, the CDR3 is TGTGCCGCAGGGGACACTGAAGCTTTCTTT. Translating it yields CAAGDTEAFF.

The chain links TRBV6-1 to TRBJ2-2; D unresolved. Germline CDR1 reads MNHNS; CDR2 reads SASEGT. The V end was cut by 8 bases, the J end by 2 bases, with 15 bases between. This CDR3 has 15 residues. CDR3 nucleotides: TGTGCCAGCGCTGGAGCTGGTCTTAACACCGGGGAGCTGTTTTTT. Encoded protein: CASAGAGLNTGELFF.

The J gene is TRBJ2-3, the V gene TRBV19; a possible D gene is TRBD2 (5 bases). The ends were cut back, 5 bases at V and 6 bases at J, with 12 bases in the middle. Looked up from germline, CDR1 is LNHDA and CDR2 is SQIVND (reference sequence). This CDR3 has 13 residues. The CDR3 region has the DNA TGTGCCAGTAGTGAGAGACCGGGGGATACGCAGTATTTT. The encoded protein is CASSERPGDTQYF.

CDR3 in amino acids: CASTVRGYYEQYF. CDR3 DNA sequence: TGTGCCAGCACCGTGAGGGGGTACTACGAGCAGTACTTC. The rearrangement joins TRBV28 to TRBJ2-7; TRBD1 might be the D (6 bases). The germline CDR1 and CDR2 sequences are MDHEN and SYDVKM. This CDR3 spans 13 amino acids. V was cut by 7 bases and J by 3 bases, with 13 bases left in between.

This sequence joins TRBV5-4 and TRBJ1-2; a weak D match, TRBD1 (6 bases). Trimming pared 9 bases from V and 8 bases from J, leaving 17 bases between. This CDR3 contains 12 residues. The V gene's germline CDR1 is SGHNT and CDR2 YYREEE (reference sequence). The chain's CDR3 is CATGLGGEGYTF. In DNA form, the CDR3 reads TGTGCCACAGGCCTAGGGGGGGAAGGCTACACCTTC.

The chain recombines TRBV4-2 with TRBJ2-1, with D perhaps TRBD2 (6 bases). This CDR3 is 16 amino acids long. In germline, CDR1 is LGHNA, CDR2 YNFKEQ. V was clipped by 1 base and J by 0 bases, with 10 bases between them. In DNA, the CDR3 is TGTGCCAGCAGCCAAGCGGGAGCGAGCTCCTACAATGAGCAGTTCTTC. Translated: CASSQAGASSYNEQFF.

The gene calls are TRBV14 and TRBJ1-1; D ambiguous. CDR1 SGHDN and CDR2 FVKESK come from the germline V gene. V was trimmed by 1 base and J by 9 bases, leaving 12 bases between them. The CDR3 contains 13 residues. The CDR3 sequence is CASSQAGNVKAFF. Written as DNA, the CDR3 is TGTGCCAGCAGCCAAGCAGGTAACGTGAAAGCTTTCTTT.

CDR3 coding DNA: TGTGCCAGCAGCTTGAGGCGGGAGGCCGTATCCTACGAGCAGTACTTC. Amino acids: CASSLRREAVSYEQYF. The chain has TRBV7-9 and TRBJ2-7; the match to TRBD2 covers 8 bases. The CDR3 has 16 amino acids. The J segment lost 1 base and the V segment lost 3 bases, leaving 8 bases of the junction unmatched. Germline assignment: CDR1 SEHNR and CDR2 FQNEAQ (reference sequence).

The chain combines TRBV7-6 with TRBJ2-2; D is perhaps TRBD1 (6 bases). Germline CDR1 and CDR2: SGHVS and FNYEAQ. V was shortened by 4 bases and J by 2 bases, with 14 bases between the two germline ends. The CDR3 sequence is 16 residues long. The CDR3 DNA follows: TGTGCCAGCAGCTCGCTCCGGGACACTAACACCGGGGAGCTGTTTTTT. Translating gives CASSSLRDTNTGELFF.

This sequence joins TRBV28 and TRBJ2-7; 13 bases agree with TRBD2. J lost 11 bases, V lost 2 bases, and 15 bases had no gene match. Per the germline V gene, CDR1 is MDHEN and CDR2 is SYDVKM. The CDR3 extends over 17 amino acids. The CDR3 loop reads CASSLPGGTDGTSGEYF. The CDR3 DNA follows: TGTGCCAGCAGTTTACCCGGAGGAACTGACGGGACTAGCGGGGAGTACTTC. Drawing the rest from reference TRBV28 and TRBJ2-7, the complete variable domain is DVKVTQSSRYLVKRTGEKVFLECVQDMDHENMFWYRQDPGLGLRLIYFSYDVKMKEKGDIPEGYSVSREKKERFSLILESASTNQTSMYLCASSLPGGTDGTSGEYFGPGTRLTVT.

This chain links TRBV6-1 with TRBJ2-5; TRBD2 might be the D (5 bases). V lost 4 bases to trimming and J lost 5 bases, with 8 bases between them. The germline V gene encodes CDR1 MNHNS and CDR2 SASEGT. This CDR3 region has 12 residues. The DNA for the CDR3 is TGTGCCAGCAGTGTCCAGCGGGAGACCCAGTACTTC. Amino acids: CASSVQRETQYF.

This chain uses TRBV7-6 with TRBJ1-1; D is undetermined. Per germline, CDR1 SGHVS and CDR2 FNYEAQ. The CDR3 covers 13 residues. With 5 bases removed from V and 1 base from J, the gap between germline ends came to 8 bases. The CDR3 region is CASSGVENTEAFF. DNA for the CDR3: TGTGCCAGCAGCGGAGTCGAGAACACTGAAGCTTTCTTT.